This TCR beta chain is from a study of blood T cell repertoires in COVID-19. In the study's own analysis: Reference gene primer amplification yielded estimated nucleated cell counts. This table comes from immunoSEQ multiplex PCR, and its TCRdb copy is limited to in-frame clones, with some not included. Clonal size and the V and J genes are those of that table, whereas D and trimming came from the DNA. The sample holds hundreds of thousands of clones; 90% are singletons and the top ten take around 0.8%. Individuals aged roughly 18 to 95 years were recruited from approximately 24 US areas. Germline CDR1 and CDR2: SGHNT and YYREEE (reference sequence). The V end lost 2 bases, the J end lost 2 bases, and 10 bases lay between the germline ends. The CDR3 is 15 residues long.

Input material: PBMCs or T cells enriched from blood (not recorded which). V usage is TRBV5-4 and J usage is TRBJ1-4; TRBD1 might be the D (6 bases). The TCR was taken from a man between 45 and 60 years old who had been exposed to COVID-19. Here the CDR3 reads CASSFRGATNEKLFF. In DNA form, the CDR3 reads TGTGCCAGCAGCTTCCGGGGGGCCACTAATGAAAAACTGTTTTTT.